These 21 T cell receptor beta chains came from one sample sequenced in a study of identical twins. TCRdb itself ran the 5' RACE reads through MiXCR, one entry per CDR3 protein. Among around 690,000 distinct CDR3 sequences listed, about 20% were seen once. This sample also belongs to another study, concerning T cells expressing NK-cell markers.

Sequenced material: PBMCs. Receptors were obtained from a woman between 18 and 29 years old in good health.

This clonotype was counted between two and nine times. The CDR3 bases are TGTGCCAGCAGTGTGGGGGATGTCCTGACTTTC. Residues: CASSVGDVLTF. This rearrangement joins TRBV25-1 to TRBJ2-6; D is perhaps TRBD1 or TRBD2 (5 bases each). Germline loops: CDR1 MGHDK, CDR2 SYGVNS. This CDR3 region has 11 residues. Trimming took 4 bases from V and 13 from J, leaving 8 bases between them.

This clonotype appeared a few times. The V and J genes are TRBV12-3 or TRBV12-4 and TRBJ2-2; D possibly corresponds to TRBD2 (5 bases). The CDR3 sequence is 13 residues long. V was shortened by 2 bases and J by 5 bases, with 6 bases between the two germline ends. The CDR3 reads CASSLWRTGELFF. The CDR3 DNA is TGTGCCAGCAGTTTATGGAGGACCGGGGAGCTGTTTTTT.

The chain has TRBV20-1 and TRBJ2-1, with TRBD1 identical over 9 bases. V shed 5 bases and J 10 bases; nucleotides not matched to a gene: 9. Germline V lookup: CDR1 DFQATT, CDR2 SNEGSKA (reference sequence). This CDR3 is 13 amino acids long. The CDR3 protein is CSAFLQGAREQFF. In nucleotides, the CDR3 is TGCAGTGCTTTCTTACAGGGGGCGCGCGAGCAGTTCTTC.

The sample holds many counts of this clonotype. This sequence joins TRBV20-1 and TRBJ2-5; TRBD2 agrees at 7 bases. The CDR3 covers 13 residues. The germline V gene has CDR1 DFQATT and CDR2 SNEGSKA (reference sequence). V was clipped by 4 bases and J by 3 bases; unmatched bases: 5. The CDR3 sequence is CSAIVGGKETQYF. The CDR3, as DNA: TGCAGTGCTATTGTCGGGGGGAAAGAGACCCAGTACTTC.

This clonotype was seen repeatedly, ten times or more. V is TRBV3-1 and J is TRBJ2-1, with 7 bases lining up with TRBD2. With V trimmed by 0 bases and J by 11 bases, 13 bases remained unmatched. The CDR3 extends over 16 amino acids. Per the germline V gene, CDR1 is LGHDT and CDR2 is YNNKEL (reference sequence). The CDR3 protein is CASSQEAAGTTDKQFF. The CDR3 region has the DNA TGTGCCAGCAGCCAAGAAGCAGCGGGGACCACCGACAAGCAGTTCTTC.

The sample holds a few counts of this clonotype. The genes are TRBV12-3 or TRBV12-4 and TRBJ1-5, with TRBD1 as a possible D gene (5 bases). The ends were cut back, 3 bases at V and 0 bases at J, with 9 bases in the middle. The CDR3 sequence is 15 residues long. The CDR3, as DNA: TGTGCCAGCAGTTTGACAGAGTCTAGCAATCAGCCCCAGCATTTT. Translation gives CASSLTESSNQPQHF.

The chain employs TRBV7-9 and TRBJ2-1, with TRBD2 identical over 8 bases. The germline V gene has CDR1 SEHNR and CDR2 FQNEAQ (reference sequence). This CDR3 has 15 amino acids. The V segment lost 3 bases and the J segment 2 bases; nucleotides outside the gene matches: 3. In nucleotides, the CDR3 is TGTGCCAGCAGCTTTGGTAGCGGGACCTACAATGAGCAGTTCTTC. This sequence encodes CASSFGSGTYNEQFF.

This clonotype was counted a few times. The chain employs TRBV12-3 or TRBV12-4 and TRBJ2-7, with 7 nucleotides matching TRBD2. The CDR3 is made up of 15 amino acids. Losses at the gene ends were 5 bases for V and 6 bases for J; bases not matched to a gene: 13. Here the CDR3 reads CASSRGAGRVSEQYF. The DNA of the CDR3 is TGTGCCAGCAGTAGGGGAGCGGGAAGGGTTAGCGAGCAGTACTTC.

This clonotype was counted only a few times. The rearrangement links TRBV10-3 to TRBJ2-5; tentatively, D is TRBD2 (5 bases). Per germline, CDR1 ENHRY and CDR2 SYGVKD. Trimming shortened V by 4 bases and J by 0 bases, and 18 bases separated the two germline ends. This CDR3 has 17 residues. CDR3 DNA sequence: TGTGCCATCAGTGCCCATGCGGACTCCGGGTACCAAGAGACCCAGTACTTC. It is translated as CAISAHADSGYQETQYF.

This clonotype came up a few times. V usage is TRBV6-1 and J usage is TRBJ2-7, with 7 bases aligning to TRBD1. Germline V gives CDR1 MNHNS, CDR2 SASEGT. The CDR3 has 15 residues. The ends lost 6 bases at V and 5 bases at J; junction bases unmatched: 13. This chain's CDR3 is CASSSQQGRPHEQYF. Here the CDR3 DNA reads TGTGCCAGCAGCTCTCAACAGGGGCGCCCGCACGAGCAGTACTTC.

This clonotype showed up just a few times. The rearrangement links TRBV20-1 to TRBJ2-1; 10 bases are shared with TRBD2. Germline V gives CDR1 DFQATT, CDR2 SNEGSKA (reference sequence). The V segment lost 1 base and the J segment 5 bases; nucleotides outside the gene matches: 8. This CDR3 has 16 residues. CDR3 sequence: CSARAPGSGRNNEQFF. The CDR3, as DNA: TGCAGTGCTAGAGCCCCAGGTAGCGGGAGGAACAATGAGCAGTTCTTC.

V is TRBV7-8 and J is TRBJ2-5, with D uncertain. Germline-derived CDR1 and CDR2 are SGHVS and FQNEAQ. The CDR3 has 15 residues. V was cut by 5 bases and J by 2 bases, with 15 bases left in between. The CDR3 is CASSPFFSRQETQYF. CDR3 coding DNA: TGTGCCAGCAGCCCATTTTTCTCCCGACAAGAGACCCAGTACTTC.

The rearrangement links TRBV18 to TRBJ2-1; 8 bases are shared with TRBD2. After removal of 2 bases from V and 4 bases from J, the junction contained 4 bases not matched to a gene. CDR3 length equals 15 residues. Germline lookup yields CDR1 KGHSH and CDR2 LQKENI. The CDR3 here is CASSPASGSYNEQFF. CDR3 in DNA: TGTGCCAGCTCACCAGCAAGCGGGAGTTACAATGAGCAGTTCTTC.

This clonotype has a count of ten or more. The V and J genes are TRBV7-2 and TRBJ2-3; 7 nucleotides agree with TRBD2. Germline-derived CDR1 and CDR2 are SGHTA and FQGNSA. Trimming took 1 base from V and 4 from J; bases not matched to a gene: 8. The CDR3 extends over 16 amino acids. DNA of the CDR3: TGTGCCAGCAGCTTAGTTGGGAGGGCTCTTGCAGATACGCAGTATTTT. It is translated as CASSLVGRALADTQYF.

This clonotype was detected many times. The V call is TRBV5-5, the J call TRBJ2-7, with D perhaps matching TRBD1 (5 bases). Between the trimmed V and J ends, which lost 6 bases and 5 bases, there was a span of 21 bases. The CDR3 has 15 amino acids. Per the germline V gene, CDR1 is SGHKS and CDR2 is YYEKEE (reference sequence). In nucleotides, the CDR3 is TGTGCCAGCAACGCTTATGGCCAGGGATTCCACGAGCAGTACTTC. Translated: CASNAYGQGFHEQYF.

This clonotype was picked up many times. Here the CDR3 DNA reads TGCAGTGCGAGGGCGGGTTACGAGCAGTACTTC. It yields the protein CSARAGYEQYF. The gene calls are TRBV20-1 and TRBJ2-7; the D gene is possibly TRBD2 (5 bases). The CDR3 runs 11 residues. The germline gives CDR1 DFQATT, CDR2 SNEGSKA (reference sequence). The V end was cut by 6 bases, the J end by 4 bases, with 10 bases between.

This chain uses TRBV6-1 with TRBJ2-1; 10 bases map to TRBD2. Germline lookup yields CDR1 MNHNS and CDR2 SASEGT. The CDR3 is 15 amino acids. V lost 4 bases to trimming and J lost 7 bases; unmatched junction nucleotides: 7. The CDR3 DNA reads as TGTGCCAGCAGTGGGCTAGCGGGGGTACCAAATGAGCAGTTCTTC. Encoded protein: CASSGLAGVPNEQFF.

This clonotype was recorded a few times. The rearrangement joins TRBV10-3 to TRBJ2-5; D may be TRBD1 (6 bases). The CDR3 consists of 14 residues. Germline V lookup: CDR1 ENHRY, CDR2 SYGVKD. V lost 4 bases to trimming and J lost 4 bases, with 13 bases between them. The chain's CDR3 is CAISGTGSGETQYF. CDR3 sequence (DNA): TGTGCCATCAGTGGCACAGGGTCGGGAGAGACCCAGTACTTC.

This rearrangement joins TRBV20-1 to TRBJ2-2, with a weak D call TRBD2 (7 bases). Germline CDR1 reads DFQATT; CDR2 reads SNEGSKA (reference sequence). V was clipped by 1 base and J by 2 bases, with 17 bases between them. CDR3 length: 17 residues. Here the CDR3 reads CSARGGGVSPNTGELFF. For the CDR3, the DNA is TGCAGTGCTAGAGGGGGGGGCGTGAGTCCCAACACCGGGGAGCTGTTTTTT.

This clonotype was counted a few times. The chain is built from TRBV20-1 and TRBJ2-5; no clear D. The V gene's germline CDR1 is DFQATT and CDR2 SNEGSKA (reference sequence). V was shortened by 0 bases and J by 1 base, with 6 bases between the two germline ends. The CDR3 has 13 residues. CDR3 loop: CSARERIQETQYF. The CDR3 region has the DNA TGCAGTGCTAGAGAGCGGATCCAAGAGACCCAGTACTTC.

This clonotype occurred once. The chain has TRBV30 and TRBJ2-7; TRBD2 matches 8 bases. The CDR3 runs to 12 residues. CDR1 GTSNPN and CDR2 SVGIG come from the germline V gene (reference sequence). Trimming removed 3 bases from V and 7 bases from J; junction bases left unmatched: 5. The CDR3 sequence: CAWSQAGVEQYF. In DNA, the CDR3 is TGTGCCTGGAGCCAAGCGGGAGTTGAGCAGTACTTC. The whole variable domain, filled in from reference TRBV30 and TRBJ2-7, reads SQTIHQWPATLVQPVGSPLSLECTVEGTSNPNLYWYRQAAGRGLQLLFYSVGIGQISSEVPQNLSASRPQDRQFILSSKKLLLSDSGFYLCAWSQAGVEQYFGPGTRLTVT.